This TCR beta chain was sequenced for a study of blood T cell repertoires in COVID-19. In the study overall: The origin of the acute and convalescent COVID-19 samples was the United States, Italy and Spain. Sources were T cells, B-cell-depleted T cells, or PBMCs; the material itself was cDNA or gDNA.

With V trimmed by 4 bases and J by 6 bases, 16 bases remained unmatched. This CDR3 contains 17 residues. CDR1 SGHNT and CDR2 YYREEE come from the germline V gene (reference sequence). The repertoire was sequenced with immunoSEQ multiplex PCR; TCRdb's copy has only in-frame clones and lacks some. The sample holds tens of thousands of clones, about 90% seen once. The J gene is TRBJ2-7, the V gene TRBV5-4; 10 bases match TRBD2. The sequencing sample was made of peripheral blood. The receptor was isolated from a human donor in a cohort sampled during active COVID-19. The CDR3 DNA follows: TGTGCCAGCAGCCACTCCACTAGCGGGGTAGGGGAACGCGAGCAGTACTTC. This translates into CASSHSTSGVGEREQYF.